The 7 T cell receptor beta chains in this list originate from one sample, sequenced in a study of tumor and adjacent non-tumor tissue in lung cancer. This sample's RNA came from whole unsorted tissue. Three rounds of nested PCR, following a modified ARM-PCR protocol, produced the TCRbeta library. TCRdb ran MiXCR on the multiplex PCR reads and lists one entry per CDR3 protein. This table has tens of thousands of distinct CDR3 sequences, about three quarters appearing once. Material: lung tumor tissue. The receptors come from a man in his 60s with non-small cell lung cancer.

The table lists this clonotype with a count of one. Sequence at one end of the junction differs from germline and may be a read error. The CDR3 loop reads CASSLESGRMEQLF. CDR3 nucleotide sequence: TGTGCCAGCAGCTTAGAGAGCGGGAGGATGGAACAGCTCTTC. The V call is TRBV11-2, the J call TRBJ2-1; 9 nucleotides agree with TRBD2. Germline assignment: CDR1 SGHAT and CDR2 FQNNGV. The CDR3 contains 14 residues.

This clonotype was observed a few times. At one end, the junction sequence differs from germline, possibly due to a read error. V gene TRBV20-1 combines with J gene TRBJ2-5, with TRBD2 matching over 14 bases. Germline assignment: CDR1 DFQATT and CDR2 SNEGSKA (reference sequence). CDR3 length: 18 amino acids. In nucleotides, the CDR3 is TGCAGTGCTCCGGGACTAGCGGGAGTATGGGTGGAGCGAGAGACACAGTACTTC. Translated: CSAPGLAGVWVERETQYF.

As for this clonotype: A single base separates this from a much larger clone, so it may be a read error. Because it lacks the conserved phenylalanine or tryptophan at the end, this CDR3 is likely a read error. V and J are TRBV20-1 and TRBJ2-4; D is tentatively TRBD1 or TRBD2 (6 bases each). This CDR3 spans 19 amino acids. Germline V CDR1 and CDR2: DFQATT, SNEGSKA (reference sequence). V was trimmed by 5 bases and J by 1 base, leaving 27 bases between them. In DNA form, the CDR3 reads TGCAGTGCTGGCGGAGTGGCTAGCTTCCAAGGGGGGGCCAAAAACATTCAGTACTTA. Translating gives CSAGGVASFQGGAKNIQYL.

About this clonotype itself: The junction and the germline gene differ at one end; a read error may be behind it. V is TRBV6-5 and J is TRBJ2-7; TRBD1 aligns across 7 bases. The CDR3 extends over 14 amino acids. Looked up from germline, CDR1 is MNHEY and CDR2 is SVGAGI. DNA of the CDR3: TGTGCCAGTAGTTACTGGGACAGCTCCTACGAGCAGTACTTC. It encodes CASSYWDSSYEQYF.

The V and J genes are TRBV11-2 and TRBJ2-7; 9 positions agree with TRBD1. The junction had 16 bases not matched to a gene; V was cut back by 9 bases and J by 7 bases. The germline gives CDR1 SGHAT, CDR2 FQNNGV. This CDR3 contains 15 residues. The CDR3 coding sequence is TGTGCCAGTAGCCCCCCCGGCACAGGGGGCTCGGAGCAGTACTTC. Protein product: CASSPPGTGGSEQYF.

The rearrangement uses TRBV6-5 and TRBJ1-1; D is undetermined. V was clipped by 9 bases and J by 5 bases, with 22 bases between them. CDR1 is MNHEY and CDR2 is SVGAGI in the germline V gene. The CDR3 totals 15 residues. DNA for the CDR3: TGTGCCAGTGGTTACTCCCGCAAGGGTGGGACTGAAGCTTTCTTT. It yields the protein CASGYSRKGGTEAFF.

A word on this clonotype: No conserved phenylalanine or tryptophan ends this CDR3, so it is likely a read error. The chain carries TRBV6-1 and TRBJ1-5, with D perhaps TRBD1 (6 bases). The germline V gene encodes CDR1 MNHNS and CDR2 SASEGT. The length of the CDR3 is 13 residues. V lost 9 bases and J lost 7, with 16 bases in between. CDR3 sequence reads: CASRTVFGQPQHS. For the CDR3, the DNA is TGTGCCAGTCGGACAGTTTTCGGGCAGCCCCAGCATTCT.